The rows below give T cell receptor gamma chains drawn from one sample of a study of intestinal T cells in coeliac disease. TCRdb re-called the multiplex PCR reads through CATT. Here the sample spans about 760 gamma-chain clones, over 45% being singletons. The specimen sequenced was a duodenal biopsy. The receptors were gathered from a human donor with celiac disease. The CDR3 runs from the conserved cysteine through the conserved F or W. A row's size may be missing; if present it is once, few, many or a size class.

cdr3_aa: CATWDGYLYWIKTF; j_call: TRGJP2; clone_size: few; v_call: TRGV8
cdr3_aa: CAAWQKVDKKLF; j_call: TRGJ1/TRGJ2; clone_size: .; v_call: TRGV10
cdr3_aa: CALWEVHMGPQNYYKKLF; j_call: TRGJ1/TRGJ2; clone_size: .; v_call: TRGV9
cdr3_aa: CATWTKSGQINYYYKKLF; j_call: TRGJ1/TRGJ2; clone_size: once; v_call: TRGV5
cdr3_aa: CALWEVPSTTGWFKIF; j_call: TRGJP1; clone_size: .; v_call: TRGV9
cdr3_aa: CATWDDGSTTGWFKIF; j_call: TRGJP1; clone_size: .; v_call: TRGV3
cdr3_aa: CTTVPAGFIKKLF; j_call: TRGJ1/TRGJ2; clone_size: .; v_call: TRGV11
cdr3_aa: CATWDGGRGGWFTTGWFKIF; j_call: TRGJP1; clone_size: .; v_call: TRGV4
cdr3_aa: CATWDGPGKLF; j_call: TRGJ1/TRGJ2; clone_size: large; v_call: TRGV2
cdr3_aa: CATWDGGIGWFKIF; j_call: TRGJP1; clone_size: few; v_call: TRGV2
cdr3_aa: CAAWDAVGWFKIF; j_call: TRGJP1; clone_size: .; v_call: TRGV10
cdr3_aa: CAVVGLPNYYKKLF; j_call: TRGJ1/TRGJ2; clone_size: .; v_call: TRGV10
cdr3_aa: CAAVEVRLWVYYKKLF; j_call: TRGJ1/TRGJ2; clone_size: .; v_call: TRGV10
cdr3_aa: CAPRDGPWNTGWFKIF; j_call: TRGJP1; clone_size: .; v_call: TRGV4
cdr3_aa: CAHLGRRVDKSIYYYKKLF; j_call: TRGJ1/TRGJ2; clone_size: .; v_call: TRGV5
cdr3_aa: CACWIADTTGWFKIF; j_call: TRGJP1; clone_size: hyperexpanded; v_call: TRGV11
cdr3_aa: CATGMCKKLF; j_call: TRGJ1/TRGJ2; clone_size: hyperexpanded; v_call: TRGV4
cdr3_aa: CACWIRHRVIWIKTF; j_call: TRGJP2; clone_size: .; v_call: TRGV11
cdr3_aa: CATWGGWRRSDWIKTF; j_call: TRGJP2; clone_size: .; v_call: TRGV2
cdr3_aa: CAAWIDGTTGWFKIF; j_call: TRGJP1; clone_size: .; v_call: TRGV10
cdr3_aa: CATWGRPNWKKLF; j_call: TRGJ1/TRGJ2; clone_size: .; v_call: TRGV2
cdr3_aa: CATWPNSSDWIKTF; j_call: TRGJP2; clone_size: once; v_call: TRGV8
cdr3_aa: CALKVGTGWFKIF; j_call: TRGJP1; clone_size: .; v_call: TRGV8
cdr3_aa: CATLGQASAKLF; j_call: TRGJ1/TRGJ2; clone_size: .; v_call: TRGV3
cdr3_aa: CALWECPTTGWFKIF; j_call: TRGJP1; clone_size: .; v_call: TRGV9
cdr3_aa: CATWEYTTEFRTGWFKIF; j_call: TRGJP1; clone_size: large; v_call: TRGV8
cdr3_aa: CACWIRHPSDWIKTF; j_call: TRGJP2; clone_size: .; v_call: TRGV11